The sequence of this TCR beta chain was determined in a study of cytomegalovirus exposure and HLA in healthy donors. The PCR was carried out with 60 Vbeta primers and 13 Jbeta primers. Assay used: immunoSEQ multiplex PCR; TCRdb lists only in-frame clones, some missing. The repertoire holds 150,000 to 170,000 clones, with roughly four fifths as singletons. Germline CDR1 and CDR2: LGHNA and YSLEER. There are 13 residues in the CDR3. The V end lost 1 base, the J end lost 5 bases, and 8 bases lay between the germline ends. The J gene is TRBJ1-1, the V gene TRBV4-3; D perhaps matches TRBD1 (6 bases). The specimen sequenced was PBMCs. The TCR originated in a man aged 18 to 29 in good health and CMV-seronegative. CDR3: CASSQVQGTEAFF. The CDR3 bases are TGCGCCAGCAGCCAAGTGCAGGGGACTGAAGCTTTCTTT.